The 14 T cell receptor beta chains below all came from one sample that was sequenced in a study of blood T cell repertoires in COVID-19 (dated by TCRdb to 2020 to 2021). The library came from the immunoSEQ multiplex PCR assay. TCRdb retrieved this table from immuneACCESS and kept in-frame rearrangements only. Not all clones are present; in checked studies, unresolved V genes account for under half, and no reason is known for the remainder. The sample records over 200,000 clones, 87% of which are singletons. The ten largest clones add up to 10% to 11% of the sample. The sample was PBMCs or T cells enriched from blood (not recorded which). The receptors derive from a young man who had recovered from COVID-19.

The J gene is TRBJ2-1, the V gene TRBV11-2, with 10 bases that match TRBD2. V dropped 0 bases and J dropped 3; count of bases not matched to a gene: 2. The CDR3 is 16 residues long. Per the germline V gene, CDR1 is SGHAT and CDR2 is FQNNGV. The DNA for the CDR3 is TGTGCCAGCAGCTTAGAACTAGCGGGATTCTACAATGAGCAGTTCTTC. Amino acids: CASSLELAGFYNEQFF.

The chain recombines TRBV4-3 with TRBJ1-1; the D gene is possibly TRBD1 (5 bases). The CDR3 covers 11 residues. Trimming pared 5 bases from V and 10 bases from J, leaving 11 bases between. Germline CDR1 LGHNA, CDR2 YSLEER. The CDR3 DNA follows: TGCGCCAGCAGCATCGGGGGTAGAGCTTTCTTT. Translating gives CASSIGGRAFF.

The chain is built from TRBV3-1 (or the pseudogene TRBV3-2) and TRBJ2-1, with TRBD1 matching over 8 bases. Per germline, CDR1 LGHDT and CDR2 YNNKEL (reference sequence). CDR3 size: 15 residues. V was pared by 0 bases and J by 9 bases, with 7 bases of the junction left unmatched. CDR3 nucleotides: TGTGCCAGCAGCCAAGACAGGGGGCTCTGGGTTGAGCAGTTCTTC. Translation gives CASSQDRGLWVEQFF.

This clone showed up just once. This sequence joins TRBV28 and TRBJ1-6, with D uncertain. V lost 5 bases and J lost 0, with 8 bases in between. Germline CDR1 MDHEN, CDR2 SYDVKM. The CDR3 spans 15 residues. The CDR3 sequence: CASSQESSYNSPLHF. CDR3 coding DNA: TGTGCCAGCAGTCAGGAAAGCTCCTATAATTCACCCCTCCACTTT.

The chain carries TRBV27 and TRBJ1-6; TRBD1 might be the D (5 bases). Germline V gives CDR1 MNHEY, CDR2 SMNVEV (reference sequence). The CDR3 runs to 18 residues. V was cut by 5 bases and J by 0 bases, with 17 bases left in between. The CDR3 nucleotides read TGTGCCAGCAGTAAGGGCTTCCGGGGGAGCTCCTATAATTCACCCCTCCACTTT. Residues: CASSKGFRGSSYNSPLHF.

The V gene is TRBV11-2, the J gene TRBJ1-1; possibly TRBD1 for D (5 bases). Germline loops: CDR1 SGHAT, CDR2 FQNNGV. The CDR3 totals 14 residues. Trimming took off 6 bases at V and 0 bases at J, with 11 bases between the two ends. CDR3 nucleotide sequence: TGTGCCAGCAGGCAAGGGGTGATGAACACTGAAGCTTTCTTT. Translated, it gives CASRQGVMNTEAFF. Full variable domain (rest looked up from reference TRBV11-2 and TRBJ1-1): EAGVAQSPRYKIIEKRQSVAFWCNPISGHATLYWYQQILGQGPKLLIQFQNNGVVDDSQLPKDRFSAERLKGVDSTLKIQPAKLEDSAVYLCASRQGVMNTEAFFGQGTRLTVV.

The genes are TRBV19 and TRBJ2-2; 8 bases are shared with TRBD1. In germline, CDR1 is LNHDA, CDR2 SQIVND (reference sequence). Losses at the gene ends were 3 bases for V and 5 bases for J; bases not matched to a gene: 8. The CDR3 has 16 residues. The DNA of the CDR3 is TGTGCCAGTAGTATTGGTACAGGGGGTGCGACCGGGGAGCTGTTTTTT. As protein: CASSIGTGGATGELFF.

J is TRBJ1-1 and V is TRBV4-2; 7 bases map to TRBD1. Per germline, CDR1 LGHNA and CDR2 YNFKEQ. V lost 0 bases and J lost 10; bases outside the gene matches: 14. CDR3 length: 16 amino acids. The CDR3 DNA reads TGTGCCAGCAGCCAAGACCCCGGGACCACAGGGGTATCAGCTTTCTTT. Protein sequence: CASSQDPGTTGVSAFF.

The V call is TRBV24-1, the J call TRBJ2-5; TRBD2 aligns across 15 bases. Germline V gene sequence: CDR1 KGHDR, CDR2 SFDVKD. This CDR3 is built from 18 residues. Trimming at V came to 4 bases and at J to 4 bases, leaving 9 bases not matched to a gene. The CDR3 nucleotides read TGTGCCACCAGTGACGGACTAGCGGGAGGGCCTGTACGAGAGACCCAGTACTTC. This codes for CATSDGLAGGPVRETQYF.

In its sample, this clone was seen once. This chain links TRBV28 with TRBJ2-6; D not certain. The germline V and J ends were trimmed by 5 bases and 0 bases, with 8 bases remaining between them. Looked up from germline, CDR1 is MDHEN and CDR2 is SYDVKM. The CDR3 is 15 amino acids. The CDR3 region has the DNA TGTGCCAGCAGTCCTTGGAGCTCTGGGGCCAACGTCCTGACTTTC. Its translation is CASSPWSSGANVLTF. The full variable domain, completed using reference TRBV28 and TRBJ2-6, is DVKVTQSSRYLVKRTGEKVFLECVQDMDHENMFWYRQDPGLGLRLIYFSYDVKMKEKGDIPEGYSVSREKKERFSLILESASTNQTSMYLCASSPWSSGANVLTFGAGSRLTVL.

The V gene is TRBV7-2, the J gene TRBJ2-6; D may be TRBD2 (6 bases). Per the germline V gene, CDR1 is SGHTA and CDR2 is FQGNSA. The CDR3 runs to 17 residues. The V gene lost 2 bases and the J gene lost 5 bases, with 16 bases spanning the gap. Here the CDR3 DNA reads TGTGCCAGCAGCTTACGGCAGGGAGGAGGTTGGGCCAACGTCCTGACTTTC. It encodes CASSLRQGGGWANVLTF.

This clone appeared a few times. The chain couples TRBV18 to TRBJ1-3; 8 positions match TRBD1. The CDR3 loop spans 15 amino acids. V trimming: 5 bases; J trimming: 1 base; junction bases outside the gene matches: 4. Per the germline V gene, CDR1 is KGHSH and CDR2 is LQKENI. CDR3: CASSSDRDSGNTIYF. CDR3 DNA sequence: TGTGCCAGCTCATCGGACAGGGATTCTGGAAACACCATATATTTT.

The chain uses TRBV28 and TRBJ2-7; possible D gene TRBD2, 6 bases. V was clipped by 5 bases and J by 4 bases, with 24 bases between them. Germline V CDR1 and CDR2: MDHEN, SYDVKM. The CDR3 is 17 residues long. The CDR3 DNA sequence: TGTGCCAGCAGTACCCTTTGGCGGGGTAATTGGGATTACGAGCAGTACTTC. It codes for CASSTLWRGNWDYEQYF.

The J gene is TRBJ2-5, the V gene TRBV10-3, with D possibly matching TRBD1 (6 bases). Germline values: CDR1 ENHRY, CDR2 SYGVKD. The V end lost 3 bases, the J end lost 5 bases, and 19 bases lay between the germline ends. The CDR3 consists of 16 residues. The CDR3 region is CAISEPLSQGRETQYF. The CDR3, as DNA: TGTGCCATCAGTGAACCCCTTTCTCAGGGGCGGGAGACCCAGTACTTC.